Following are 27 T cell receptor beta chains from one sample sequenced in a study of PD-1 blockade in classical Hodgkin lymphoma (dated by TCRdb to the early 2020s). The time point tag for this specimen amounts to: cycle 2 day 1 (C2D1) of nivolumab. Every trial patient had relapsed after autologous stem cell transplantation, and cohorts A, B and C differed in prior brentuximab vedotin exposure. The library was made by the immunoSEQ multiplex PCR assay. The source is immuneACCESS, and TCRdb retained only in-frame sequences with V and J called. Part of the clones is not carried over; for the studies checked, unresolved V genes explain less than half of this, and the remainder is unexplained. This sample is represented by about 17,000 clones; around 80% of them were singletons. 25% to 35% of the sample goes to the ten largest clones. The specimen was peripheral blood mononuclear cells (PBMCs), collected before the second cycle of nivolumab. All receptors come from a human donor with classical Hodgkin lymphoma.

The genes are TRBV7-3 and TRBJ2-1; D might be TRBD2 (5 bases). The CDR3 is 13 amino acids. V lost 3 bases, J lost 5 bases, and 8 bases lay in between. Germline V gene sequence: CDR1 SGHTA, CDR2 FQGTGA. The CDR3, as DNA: TGTGCCAGCAGCTTCGGACTCGACAATGAGCAGTTCTTC. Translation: CASSFGLDNEQFF.

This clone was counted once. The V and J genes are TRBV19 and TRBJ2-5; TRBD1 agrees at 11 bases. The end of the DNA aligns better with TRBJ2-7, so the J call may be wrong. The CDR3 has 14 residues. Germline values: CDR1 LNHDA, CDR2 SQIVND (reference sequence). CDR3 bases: TGTGCCAGTAGTGCCGGACAGGGGGCGGACGAGCAGTACTTC. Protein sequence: CASSAGQGADEQYF.

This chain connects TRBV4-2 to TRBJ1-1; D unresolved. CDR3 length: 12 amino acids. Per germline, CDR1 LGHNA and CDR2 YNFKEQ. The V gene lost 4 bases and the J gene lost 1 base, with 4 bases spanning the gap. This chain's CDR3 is CASSLGNTEAFF. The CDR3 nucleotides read TGTGCCAGCAGCCTGGGGAACACTGAAGCTTTCTTT.

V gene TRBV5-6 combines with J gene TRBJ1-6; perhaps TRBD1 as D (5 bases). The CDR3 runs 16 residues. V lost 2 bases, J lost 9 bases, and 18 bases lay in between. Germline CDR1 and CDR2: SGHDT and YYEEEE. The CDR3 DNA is TGTGCCAGCAGCTTACGGGGGGGTTTCTACTTTTCACCCCTCCACTTT. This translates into CASSLRGGFYFSPLHF.

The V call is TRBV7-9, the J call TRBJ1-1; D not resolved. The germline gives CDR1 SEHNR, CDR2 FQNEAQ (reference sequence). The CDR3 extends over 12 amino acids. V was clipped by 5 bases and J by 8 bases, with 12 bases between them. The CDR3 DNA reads TGTGCCAGCAGCCGTGCAGGCAGGGAAGCTTTCTTT. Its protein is CASSRAGREAFF.

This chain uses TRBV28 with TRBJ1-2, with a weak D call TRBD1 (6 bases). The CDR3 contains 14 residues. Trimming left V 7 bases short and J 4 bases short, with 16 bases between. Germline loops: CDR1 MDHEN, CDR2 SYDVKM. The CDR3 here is CASTTTGAGYGYTF. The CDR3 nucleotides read TGTGCCAGCACCACCACGGGGGCTGGCTATGGCTACACCTTC.

CDR3 protein: CASSLIAGGLDTQYF. CDR3 coding DNA: TGTGCCAGCAGCTTAATAGCGGGGGGGCTGGATACGCAGTATTTT. The chain uses TRBV7-6 and TRBJ2-3; 11 bases align to TRBD2. J lost 6 bases, V lost 2 bases, and 4 bases had no gene match. Looked up from germline, CDR1 is SGHVS and CDR2 is FNYEAQ. The CDR3 loop spans 15 amino acids. The full variable domain, in which reference TRBV7-6 and TRBJ2-3 provide the parts outside the CDR3, is GAGVSQSPRYKVTKRGQDVALRCDPISGHVSLYWYRQALGQGPEFLTYFNYEAQQDKSGLPNDRFSAERPEGSISTLTIQRTEQRDSAMYRCASSLIAGGLDTQYFGPGTRLTVL.

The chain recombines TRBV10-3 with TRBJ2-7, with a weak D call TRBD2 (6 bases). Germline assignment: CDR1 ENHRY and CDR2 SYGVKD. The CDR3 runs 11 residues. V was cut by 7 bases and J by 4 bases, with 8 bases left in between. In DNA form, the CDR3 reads TGTGCCATCATGGAGGGTTACGAGCAGTACTTC. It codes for CAIMEGYEQYF.

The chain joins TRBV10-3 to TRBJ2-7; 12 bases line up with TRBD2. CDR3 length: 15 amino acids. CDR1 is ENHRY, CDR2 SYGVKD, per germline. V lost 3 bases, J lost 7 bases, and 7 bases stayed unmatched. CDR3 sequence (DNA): TGTGCCATCAGTGATGAGCGAGGACTAGCGGGGGAGCAGTACTTC. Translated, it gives CAISDERGLAGEQYF.

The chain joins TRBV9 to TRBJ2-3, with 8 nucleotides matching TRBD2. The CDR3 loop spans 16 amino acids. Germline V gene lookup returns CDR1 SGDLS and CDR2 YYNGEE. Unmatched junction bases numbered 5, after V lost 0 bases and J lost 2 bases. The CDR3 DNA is TGTGCCAGCAGCGTAGTAGCGGGGTCCCACACAGATACGCAGTATTTT. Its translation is CASSVVAGSHTDTQYF.

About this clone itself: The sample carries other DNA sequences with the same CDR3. The DNA for the CDR3 is TGCGCCAGCAGCTTGAAAGGACAGGGGGGATCACCCCTCCACTTT. As protein: CASSLKGQGGSPLHF. The rearrangement links TRBV5-1 to TRBJ1-6, with 10 bases fitting TRBD1. The CDR3 totals 15 residues. The J segment lost 10 bases and the V segment lost 1 base, leaving 5 bases of the junction unmatched. Germline-derived CDR1 and CDR2 are SGHRS and YFSETQ.

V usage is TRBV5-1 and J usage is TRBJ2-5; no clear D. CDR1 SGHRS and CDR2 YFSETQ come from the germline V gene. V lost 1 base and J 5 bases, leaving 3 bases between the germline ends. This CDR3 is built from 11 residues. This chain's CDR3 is CASSLKETQYF. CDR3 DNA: TGCGCCAGCAGCTTGAAGGAGACCCAGTACTTC.

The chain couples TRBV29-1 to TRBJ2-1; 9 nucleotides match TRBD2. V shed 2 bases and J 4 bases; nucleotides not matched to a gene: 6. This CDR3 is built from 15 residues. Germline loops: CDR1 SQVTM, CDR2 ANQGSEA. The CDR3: CSVETGLAGYNEQFF. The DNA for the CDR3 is TGCAGCGTTGAAACGGGACTAGCAGGGTACAATGAGCAGTTCTTC.

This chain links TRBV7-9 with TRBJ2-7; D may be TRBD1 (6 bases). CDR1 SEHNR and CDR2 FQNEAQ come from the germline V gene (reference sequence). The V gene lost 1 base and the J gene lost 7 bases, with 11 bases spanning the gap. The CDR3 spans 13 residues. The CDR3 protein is CASSLGAGEEQYF. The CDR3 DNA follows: TGTGCCAGCAGCTTAGGGGCAGGGGAGGAGCAGTACTTC.

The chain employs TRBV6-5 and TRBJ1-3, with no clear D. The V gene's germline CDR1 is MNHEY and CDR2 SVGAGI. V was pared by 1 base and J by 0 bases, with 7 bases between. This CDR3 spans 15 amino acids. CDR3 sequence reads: CASSYYTPSGNTIYF. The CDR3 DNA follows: TGTGCCAGCAGTTACTATACCCCCTCTGGAAACACCATATATTTT.

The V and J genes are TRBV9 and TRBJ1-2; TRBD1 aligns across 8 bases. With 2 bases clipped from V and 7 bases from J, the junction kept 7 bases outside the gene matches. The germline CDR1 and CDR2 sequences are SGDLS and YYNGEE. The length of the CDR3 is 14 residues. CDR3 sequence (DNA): TGTGCCAGCAGCGTCAGGGGGCAAGGGAGTGGCTACACCTTC. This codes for CASSVRGQGSGYTF.

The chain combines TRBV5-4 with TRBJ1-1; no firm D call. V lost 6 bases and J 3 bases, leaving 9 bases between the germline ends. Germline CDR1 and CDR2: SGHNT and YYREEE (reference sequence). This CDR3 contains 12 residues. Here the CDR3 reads CASTDADTEAFF. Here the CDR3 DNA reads TGTGCCAGCACCGACGCAGACACTGAAGCTTTCTTT.

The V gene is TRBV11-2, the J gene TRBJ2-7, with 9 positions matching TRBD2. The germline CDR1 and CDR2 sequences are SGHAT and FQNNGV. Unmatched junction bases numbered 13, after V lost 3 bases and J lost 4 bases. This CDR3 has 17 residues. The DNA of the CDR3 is TGTGCCAGCAGCTTGGGGCCGCAGCGGGGGGCGTTGTACGAGCAGTACTTC. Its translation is CASSLGPQRGALYEQYF.

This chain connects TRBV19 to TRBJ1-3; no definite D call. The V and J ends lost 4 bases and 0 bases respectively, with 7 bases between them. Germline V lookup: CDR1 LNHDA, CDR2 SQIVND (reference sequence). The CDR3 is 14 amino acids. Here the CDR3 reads CASSNTYSGNTIYF. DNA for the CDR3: TGTGCCAGTAGTAATACGTACTCTGGAAACACCATATATTTT.

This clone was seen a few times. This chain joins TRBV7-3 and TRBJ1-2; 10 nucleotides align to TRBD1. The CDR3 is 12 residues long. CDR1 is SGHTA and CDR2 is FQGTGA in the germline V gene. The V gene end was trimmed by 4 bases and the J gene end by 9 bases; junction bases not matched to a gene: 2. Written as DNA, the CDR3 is TGTGCCAGCAGCTCGGGACAGGGGAGCTACACCTTC. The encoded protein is CASSSGQGSYTF. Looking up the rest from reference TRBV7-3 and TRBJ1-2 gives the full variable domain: GAGVSQTPSNKVTEKGKYVELRCDPISGHTALYWYRQSLGQGPEFLIYFQGTGAADDSGLPNDRFFAVRPEGSVSTLKIQRTERGDSAVYLCASSSGQGSYTFGSGTRLTVV.

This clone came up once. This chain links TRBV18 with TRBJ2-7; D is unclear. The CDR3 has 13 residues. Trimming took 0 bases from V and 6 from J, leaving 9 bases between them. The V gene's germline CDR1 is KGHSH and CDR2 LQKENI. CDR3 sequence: CASSPPPGLEQYF. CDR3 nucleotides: TGTGCCAGCTCACCACCCCCCGGCCTCGAGCAGTACTTC.

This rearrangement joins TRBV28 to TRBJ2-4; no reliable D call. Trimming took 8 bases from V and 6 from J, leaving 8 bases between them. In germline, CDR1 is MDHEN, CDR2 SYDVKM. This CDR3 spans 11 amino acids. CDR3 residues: CASGLINIQYF. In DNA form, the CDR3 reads TGTGCCAGCGGGTTGATAAACATTCAGTACTTC.

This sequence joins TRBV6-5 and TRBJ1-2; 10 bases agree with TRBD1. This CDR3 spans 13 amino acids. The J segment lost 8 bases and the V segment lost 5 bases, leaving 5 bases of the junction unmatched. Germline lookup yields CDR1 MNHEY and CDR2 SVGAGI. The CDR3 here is CASSRQGARGYTF. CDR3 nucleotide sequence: TGTGCCAGCAGTCGACAGGGGGCTAGAGGCTACACCTTC.

The DNA for the CDR3 is TGTGCCAGCAGTCCCGGGACAGGGGGTTCACCCCTCCACTTT. Amino acids: CASSPGTGGSPLHF. The chain combines TRBV5-6 with TRBJ1-6, with 11 nucleotides matching TRBD1. With 5 bases clipped from V and 9 bases from J, the junction kept 4 bases outside the gene matches. Germline V CDR1 and CDR2: SGHDT, YYEEEE. CDR3 length: 14 amino acids.

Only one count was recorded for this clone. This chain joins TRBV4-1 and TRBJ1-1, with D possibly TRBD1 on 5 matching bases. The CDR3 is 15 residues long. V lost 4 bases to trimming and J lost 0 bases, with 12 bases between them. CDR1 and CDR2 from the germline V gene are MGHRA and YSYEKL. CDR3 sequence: CASSRGHLMNTEAFF. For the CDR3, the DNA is TGCGCCAGCAGCCGAGGACACCTCATGAACACTGAAGCTTTCTTT.

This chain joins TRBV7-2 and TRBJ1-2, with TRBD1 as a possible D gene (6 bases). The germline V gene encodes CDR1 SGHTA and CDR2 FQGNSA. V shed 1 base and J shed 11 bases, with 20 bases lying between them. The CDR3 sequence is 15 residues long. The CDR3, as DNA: TGTGCCAGCAGCTTAGAAGTCGCGGGGGCCCCTTCTTACACCTTC. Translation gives CASSLEVAGAPSYTF.

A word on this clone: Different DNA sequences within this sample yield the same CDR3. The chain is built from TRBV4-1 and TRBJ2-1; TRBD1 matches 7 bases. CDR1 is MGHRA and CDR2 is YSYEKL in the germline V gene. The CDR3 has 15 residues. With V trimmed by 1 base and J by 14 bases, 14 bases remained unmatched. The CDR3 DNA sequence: TGCGCCAGCAGCCAAGGGACTTATCTGGATGGGACAGAGTTCTTC. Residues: CASSQGTYLDGTEFF.